This T cell receptor beta chain was identified during a study of beta chain features in type 1 diabetes. As for the study in general: Analysis included 107,917,701 sorted cells drawn from all samples. The study's findings and limits: There were fewer insertions and more deletions at the VDJ junctions of type 1 diabetes patients.

The CDR3 has 15 residues. Per the germline V gene, CDR1 is KGHSH and CDR2 is LQKENI. V lost 3 bases, J lost 2 bases, and 4 bases stayed unmatched. Worth noting for this clone: Its matching antigen is unknown.

Of the isolated RNA, all was reverse transcribed, and so the sequenced material was expressed TCRB transcripts. Here immunoSEQ multiplex PCR was the method, and the copy in TCRdb shows in-frame clones only, minus some. The table lists hundreds of thousands of clones, approximately 14% of them singletons. The receptor was derived from a woman in her thirties or forties in good health. The sample comprised naive CD4+ T cells from blood. The chain couples TRBV18 to TRBJ2-7; 10 bases match TRBD1. The CDR3 region is CASSPRDRGAYEQYF. The CDR3 coding sequence is TGTGCCAGCTCACCCCGGGACAGGGGAGCCTACGAGCAGTACTTC.